These T cell receptor beta chains were read from a single sample in a study of blood T cell repertoires in COVID-19. Clones were sequenced by immunoSEQ multiplex PCR, and TCRdb holds only the in-frame ones, with some missing. The profile covers roughly 250,000 clones, with 86% appearing a single time and around 2% taken by the ten largest. Sequenced input: PBMCs or T cells enriched from blood (not recorded which). All receptors derive from a woman in her fifties or sixties who had recovered from COVID-19. CDR3s include the opening cysteine and the closing phenylalanine or tryptophan. D genes are given only for firm matches. The size entry is marked missing in some rows and otherwise reads once, few, many or a size class.

j_call v_call d_call clone_size cdr3_aa cdr3_nt
TRBJ1-4 TRBV7-9 . once CASNRREGEKLFF TGTGCCAGCAACAGACGGGAGGGAGAAAAACTGTTTTTT
TRBJ1-5 TRBV19 . . CASSISSNQPQHF TGTGCCAGTAGTATCAGTAGCAATCAGCCCCAGCATTTT
TRBJ2-1 TRBV16 . . CASSPGVSYNEQFF TGTGCCAGCAGCCCAGGGGTTAGCTACAATGAGCAGTTCTTC
TRBJ1-5 TRBV6-6 . once CASREGGAQPQHF TGTGCCAGCAGGGAGGGGGGGGCTCAGCCCCAGCATTTT
TRBJ2-1 TRBV5-6 TRBD1 . CASSWLGGGQEQFF TGTGCCAGCAGCTGGCTAGGGGGCGGGCAGGAGCAGTTCTTC
TRBJ1-1 TRBV6-6 . . CASTTTGFEAFF TGTGCCAGCACGACGACTGGCTTCGAAGCTTTCTTT
TRBJ2-1 TRBV28 TRBD1 . CASSIRDRVNNEQFF TGTGCCAGCAGTATCCGGGACAGGGTGAACAATGAGCAGTTCTTC
TRBJ1-1 TRBV28 . . CASSWVGQGSTEAFF TGTGCCAGCAGTTGGGTGGGGCAGGGGAGTACTGAAGCTTTCTTT
TRBJ1-2 TRBV30 . . CAWSRTGYGYTF TGTGCCTGGAGTCGGACGGGGTATGGCTACACCTTC
TRBJ2-2 TRBV7-2 TRBD2 . CASSSPGVAGGSGELFF TGTGCCAGCAGCTCCCCCGGGGTAGCGGGAGGTTCCGGGGAGCTGTTTTTT
TRBJ1-5 TRBV12-2 . . CAVGEGNQPQHF .
TRBJ2-1 TRBV5-1 TRBD2 . CASSSQASGINEQFF TGCGCCAGCAGCTCGCAAGCTAGCGGGATTAATGAGCAGTTCTTC
TRBJ2-7 TRBV6-5 TRBD2 . CASSRLAGADEQYF TGTGCCAGCAGCCGACTAGCGGGGGCGGACGAGCAGTACTTC
TRBJ2-7 TRBV6-2/TRBV6-3 . . CASSSPRAGHYEQYF TGTGCCAGCAGTTCCCCTAGGGCAGGACACTACGAGCAGTACTTC
TRBJ2-3 TRBV3-1/TRBV3-2 . once CASSLANTQYF TGTGCCAGCAGCCTCGCGAATACGCAGTATTTT
TRBJ2-2 TRBV29-1 TRBD1 . CSVWDRVSGELFF TGCAGCGTCTGGGACAGGGTATCCGGGGAGCTGTTTTTT
TRBJ1-5 TRBV28 TRBD1 . CASTPGGSGQPQHF TGTGCCAGCACTCCAGGGGGCTCGGGTCAGCCCCAGCATTTT
TRBJ2-5 TRBV11-2 TRBD1 . CASSSSAGQGRKTQYF TGTGCCAGCAGCTCGTCAGCGGGACAGGGGAGGAAGACCCAGTACTTC
TRBJ1-1 TRBV4-3 . . CASSHVPGQPNTEAFF TGCGCCAGCAGCCACGTACCGGGACAACCGAACACTGAAGCTTTCTTT
TRBJ1-2 TRBV21-1 . . CASSKVRQDHYGYTF TGTGCCAGCAGCAAAGTGAGACAGGACCACTATGGCTACACCTTC
TRBJ2-5 TRBV6-5 . . CASSYSNSQETQYF TGTGCCAGCAGTTACTCGAACAGTCAAGAGACCCAGTACTTC
TRBJ1-2 TRBV5-4 . . CASSRDGTFGYTF TGTGCCAGCAGCCGGGACGGGACATTTGGCTACACCTTC
TRBJ1-2 TRBV5-4 . . CASSSQGGLYGYTF TGTGCCAGCAGCTCCCAAGGCGGACTCTATGGCTACACCTTC
TRBJ2-7 TRBV9 TRBD2 . CASSLSERGTYEQYF TGTGCCAGCAGCCTCAGCGAGCGGGGGACCTACGAGCAGTACTTC
TRBJ2-2 TRBV5-6 TRBD1 . CASSLAGGAGELFF TGTGCCAGCAGCTTGGCAGGGGGCGCCGGGGAGCTGTTTTTT
TRBJ2-7 TRBV5-1 TRBD2 few CASSPSGTSGTSSYEQYF TGCGCCAGCAGCCCCTCCGGGACTAGCGGGACGAGCTCCTACGAGCAGTACTTC
TRBJ1-2 TRBV27 TRBD1 . CASSPGGLVYGYTF TGTGCCAGCAGTCCAGGGGGTTTGGTCTATGGCTACACCTTC
TRBJ1-1 TRBV5-4 TRBD1 few CASSGPRQGQLIAEAFF TGTGCCAGCAGCGGACCCAGACAGGGCCAACTAATAGCTGAAGCTTTCTTT
TRBJ1-5 TRBV6-4 TRBD1 . CASSDHRGFNQPQHF TGTGCCAGCAGTGACCACAGGGGGTTCAACCAGCCCCAGCATTTT
TRBJ2-7 TRBV6-5 . . CASLFYLNSYEQYF TGTGCCAGCTTATTTTACTTAAACTCCTACGAGCAGTACTTC
TRBJ1-2 TRBV3-1/TRBV3-2 TRBD1 . CASSRGQGYGYTF TGTGCCAGCAGCCGGGGACAGGGCTATGGCTACACCTTC
TRBJ1-2 TRBV19 . . CASSIDGYGYTF TGTGCCAGTAGTATAGACGGCTATGGCTACACCTTC
TRBJ2-7 TRBV3-1/TRBV3-2 TRBD2 . CASSQASGSPYEQYF TGTGCCAGCAGCCAAGCAAGCGGGAGCCCCTACGAGCAGTACTTC
TRBJ1-5 TRBV18 TRBD1 . CASSTDRAQPQHF TGTGCCAGCTCAACTGACAGGGCACAGCCCCAGCATTTT
TRBJ2-2 TRBV24-1 TRBD2 . CATSPHSGRAQTGELFF TGTGCCACCAGTCCCCATAGCGGGAGGGCCCAGACCGGGGAGCTGTTTTTT
TRBJ2-5 TRBV19 TRBD2 . CASSVRSGRALRETQYF TGTGCCAGTAGTGTTCGTAGCGGGAGGGCCCTCCGGGAGACCCAGTACTTC
TRBJ1-1 TRBV6-2/TRBV6-3 . . CASSYVLGLNTEAFF TGTGCCAGCAGTTACGTTCTGGGGCTGAACACTGAAGCTTTCTTT
TRBJ2-7 TRBV10-3 TRBD2 . CAISERGTSGKYEQYF TGTGCCATCAGTGAACGGGGGACTAGCGGAAAGTACGAGCAGTACTTC
TRBJ1-4 TRBV7-2 . . CASSLRQAEKLFF TGTGCCAGCAGCTTACGCCAGGCTGAAAAACTGTTTTTT
TRBJ1-1 TRBV3-1/TRBV3-2 TRBD1 . CASSQARTGGNTEAFF TGTGCCAGCAGCCAAGCTCGGACAGGGGGGAACACTGAAGCTTTCTTT
TRBJ1-3 TRBV27 . . CASSLSGAGNTIYF TGTGCCAGCAGTTTGTCGGGGGCTGGAAACACCATATATTTT
TRBJ2-7 TRBV7-9 TRBD1 . CASSGRDRDGEQYF TGTGCCAGCAGCGGCCGGGACAGGGACGGCGAGCAGTACTTC
TRBJ2-7 TRBV10-3 TRBD2 once CAISESASGTTMTYEQYF TGTGCCATCAGTGAGTCTGCTAGCGGAACGACTATGACCTACGAGCAGTACTTC
TRBJ1-2 TRBV29-1 TRBD1 once CSGRTGNGALYGYTF TGCAGCGGACGGACAGGGAATGGGGCCTTATATGGCTACACCTTC
TRBJ2-1 TRBV10-1 TRBD1 . CASSDPGTGVVHNEQFF TGCGCCAGCAGTGACCCCGGGACAGGGGTCGTACACAATGAGCAGTTCTTC
TRBJ2-7 TRBV18 TRBD1 . CASSPDRVSYEQYF TGTGCCAGCTCACCGGACAGGGTCTCCTACGAGCAGTACTTC
TRBJ2-3 TRBV7-6 . . CASSLWQGPDTQYF TGTGCCAGCAGCTTATGGCAGGGTCCAGATACGCAGTATTTT
TRBJ1-1 TRBV27 . . CASSLRSWGDVAEAFF TGTGCCAGCAGTTTAAGATCCTGGGGGGACGTCGCTGAAGCTTTCTTT
TRBJ1-1 TRBV5-6 . . CASSLVRGKDTEAFF TGTGCCAGCAGCTTGGTGAGAGGGAAGGACACTGAAGCTTTCTTT
TRBJ1-5 TRBV2 . . CASSEARDNQPQHF TGTGCCAGCAGTGAAGCCAGGGACAATCAGCCCCAGCATTTT
TRBJ2-2 TRBV4-3 TRBD2 . CASSHTSGGAAGELFF TGCGCCAGCAGCCACACTAGCGGGGGGGCCGCCGGGGAGCTGTTTTTT
TRBJ2-7 TRBV6-5 . . CASSYGGPGEQYF TGTGCCAGCAGTTACGGAGGTCCGGGGGAGCAGTACTTC
TRBJ2-5 TRBV27 . . CASSLVGGRGAETQYF TGTGCCAGCAGTTTAGTGGGTGGCAGGGGTGCGGAGACCCAGTACTTC
TRBJ1-2 TRBV7-9 . . CASSLSAGFGYGYTF TGTGCCAGCAGCTTAAGTGCAGGGTTTGGATATGGCTACACCTTC
TRBJ2-7 TRBV5-1 TRBD1 . CASSSGQAGEQYF TGCGCCAGCAGTTCAGGACAGGCGGGCGAGCAGTACTTC
TRBJ2-3 TRBV6-5 TRBD1 many CASRLQGPDTQYF TGTGCCAGCAGGTTACAGGGGCCAGATACGCAGTATTTT
TRBJ1-2 TRBV30 . once CAWLQDRLLGGYTF TGTGCCTGGTTACAGGATCGTCTCTTGGGAGGCTACACCTTC